Listed below are T cell receptor beta chains from one sample, sequenced in a study of blood T cell repertoires in COVID-19. TCRdb keeps only in-frame clones here, not all; method: immunoSEQ multiplex PCR. This table has around 100,000 clones, roughly 82% appearing once. Input material: peripheral blood. These receptor sequences come from a man aged 60-69 years with acute or convalescent COVID-19. The conserved cysteine and the conserved F or W are not part of the CDR3 here. D genes are given only for firm matches.

V: TRBV7-9
D: .
CDR3: ASSSWGDQPQH

V: TRBV2
D: .
CDR3: ASSDRENTEAF

V: TRBV4-1
D: .
CDR3: ASSQIQGETQY

V: TRBV11-2
D: .
CDR3: ASSFSGSTDTQY

V: TRBV4-2
D: .
CDR3: ASSQERKIGGMTDTQY

V: TRBV5-4
D: TRBD2
CDR3: ASSLGLAAETQY

V: TRBV3-1/TRBV3-2
D: .
CDR3: ASKGGWVIGDEQF

V: TRBV24-1
D: .
CDR3: ATRRIVGYT

V: TRBV5-1
D: .
CDR3: ASSFGQPTGELF

V: TRBV10-3
D: TRBD2
CDR3: AISFGLAGGGNEQF

V: TRBV5-4
D: .
CDR3: ASSFVSPGDTEAF

V: TRBV27
D: .
CDR3: ASRKRSPDTQY

V: TRBV2
D: TRBD1
CDR3: ASSGRQGEGTNEKLF

V: TRBV7-2
D: TRBD1
CDR3: ASSTTGGFNYGYT

V: TRBV21-1
D: .
CDR3: ASSKQPGTGVGLAVKQY

V: TRBV24-1
D: TRBD1
CDR3: ATGTAYGYT

V: TRBV5-1
D: .
CDR3: ASSGQGLGPDEQF

V: TRBV7-8
D: .
CDR3: ASSVRDLAYEQY

V: TRBV5-1
D: .
CDR3: ASSLDLGRNEQY

V: TRBV6-5
D: .
CDR3: ASSSGLDTEAF

V: TRBV6-2/TRBV6-3
D: TRBD1
CDR3: ASSSWTGRGTNTQY

V: TRBV30
D: .
CDR3: AWTQGYGYT

V: TRBV14
D: .
CDR3: ASSQRTHYGYT

V: TRBV25-1
D: .
CDR3: ASSEPGIYHEQY

V: TRBV4-2
D: .
CDR3: ASSQAGRLNTGELF

V: TRBV11-3
D: TRBD2
CDR3: ASSSTSGRAHTGELF

V: TRBV15
D: .
CDR3: ATSRETGTFSGNTIY

V: TRBV5-6
D: .
CDR3: ASSPGHREKLF

V: TRBV9
D: TRBD2
CDR3: ASSVVGTSGSSAYNEQF

V: TRBV10-3
D: TRBD1
CDR3: AIREGQGTEAF

V: TRBV18
D: .
CDR3: ASSPVGEGQPQH

V: TRBV5-4
D: TRBD2
CDR3: ASSLVAGGGEQF

V: TRBV7-9
D: .
CDR3: ASTPQREQF

V: TRBV2
D: .
CDR3: ASSLTGIGNTIY

V: TRBV14
D: TRBD2
CDR3: ASSQEAFSGRSQETQY

V: TRBV6-5
D: TRBD1
CDR3: ASSYEQGLGGYT

V: TRBV4-1
D: .
CDR3: ASSQVHNTDTQY

V: TRBV19
D: TRBD1
CDR3: ASSLQGANYGYT

V: TRBV5-1
D: .
CDR3: ASSLGGTNEKLF

V: TRBV25-1
D: .
CDR3: ASSEPGWAKNIQY

V: TRBV2
D: .
CDR3: ASSWDSPQTQY

V: TRBV12-5
D: .
CDR3: ASGLWPGYT

V: TRBV7-9
D: TRBD1
CDR3: ASSDRGGNSPLH

V: TRBV12-5
D: TRBD1
CDR3: ASGLVLMGDRVYNEQF

V: TRBV18
D: TRBD1
CDR3: ASSPDRGGEKLF

V: TRBV27
D: TRBD1
CDR3: ASSQTGDQPQH

V: TRBV19
D: TRBD2
CDR3: ASSIDHGSGRIRQF

V: TRBV19
D: TRBD1
CDR3: ASSYLDRGNQPQH

V: TRBV4-1
D: TRBD2
CDR3: ASSLVRASGRDNEQF

V: TRBV27
D: .
CDR3: ASTYTFRSYNEQF

V: TRBV7-2
D: TRBD2
CDR3: ASSTSGLADNEQF

V: TRBV4-1
D: .
CDR3: ASSQIGRRIANYGYT

V: TRBV28
D: .
CDR3: ASSLLNRQQY

V: TRBV23-1
D: .
CDR3: ASSPRGADQPQH

V: TRBV9
D: .
CDR3: ASSVAPGYPNNEQF